Shown below are 31 T cell receptor beta chains from a single sample sequenced in a study of T-cell reconstitution after alpha-beta-depleted transplantation in children. As it was prepared, the TCRbeta library received unique molecular identifiers. Using its own MiXCR run on the PCR reads, TCRdb lists one record per CDR3 protein. The sample carries around 960,000 distinct CDR3 sequences, under 30% recorded once. The material sequenced was PBMCs, mostly from graft donor cells, taken 360 days after TCRalphabeta/CD19-depleted stem cell transplant. The source is a boy under two years old who had a stem cell transplant for SCID, so the T cells may come from the graft donor.

V usage is TRBV5-1 and J usage is TRBJ2-1; 9 bases are a match to TRBD1. The CDR3 extends over 14 amino acids. Germline CDR1 and CDR2: SGHRS and YFSETQ. V shed 3 bases and J 7 bases; nucleotides not matched to a gene: 5. The CDR3 sequence is CASSWDRVKNEQFF. The CDR3 nucleotides read TGCGCCAGCAGCTGGGACAGGGTGAAGAATGAGCAGTTCTTC.

This clonotype was counted between two and nine times. J is TRBJ2-4 and V is TRBV11-2, with unresolved D. The V end lost 5 bases, the J end lost 4 bases, and 15 bases lay between the germline ends. The CDR3 spans 15 residues. The V gene's germline CDR1 is SGHAT and CDR2 FQNNGV. The CDR3 DNA sequence: TGTGCCAGCAGCCTATTCCCGGACGAGAAAAACATTCAGTACTTC. This encodes CASSLFPDEKNIQYF.

This clonotype showed up just a few times. The chain has TRBV27 and TRBJ2-1; 9 nucleotides match TRBD2. This CDR3 region has 16 residues. The trim removed 1 base at V and 5 bases at J, leaving 6 bases unmatched. Germline values: CDR1 MNHEY, CDR2 SMNVEV (reference sequence). The CDR3 DNA is TGTGCCAGCAGTTTATTGGGGACTAGCATGAACAATGAGCAGTTCTTC. It encodes CASSLLGTSMNNEQFF.

CDR3 sequence reads: CSARDPSTREETQYF. The CDR3 DNA is TGCAGTGCTAGAGATCCCAGTACTAGAGAGGAGACCCAGTACTTC. The chain has TRBV20-1 and TRBJ2-5, with D tentatively TRBD2 (5 bases). This CDR3 comprises 15 residues. V gave up 0 bases and J gave up 5 bases, with 16 bases separating them. The germline V gene encodes CDR1 DFQATT and CDR2 SNEGSKA (reference sequence).

The CDR3 reads CATSRGQETPSDGYTF. In DNA form, the CDR3 reads TGTGCCACCAGCAGGGGACAGGAAACCCCGAGCGATGGCTACACCTTC. The chain links TRBV15 to TRBJ1-2; TRBD1 aligns across 8 bases. The CDR3 has 16 amino acids. V shed 3 bases, J shed 6 bases, and the junction held 12 bases outside the gene matches. Germline V gene lookup returns CDR1 LNHNV and CDR2 YYDKDF (reference sequence).

This clonotype came up a few times. J is TRBJ1-2 and V is TRBV4-3; 10 nucleotides match TRBD1. Trimming at V came to 0 bases and at J to 2 bases, leaving 6 bases not matched to a gene. CDR3 length equals 17 residues. CDR1 is LGHNA, CDR2 YSLEER, per germline. The CDR3 loop reads CASSQDRGTGVNYGYTF. CDR3 DNA sequence: TGCGCCAGCAGCCAAGATAGGGGGACAGGGGTAAACTATGGCTACACCTTC.

This clonotype has a handful of counts. The chain combines TRBV12-5 with TRBJ1-6; D perhaps matches TRBD1 (5 bases). Germline V CDR1 and CDR2: LGHNT, FRNRAP. The V and J ends lost 0 bases and 3 bases respectively, with 9 bases between them. CDR3 size: 16 residues. The chain's CDR3 is CASGLVRGDYNSPLHF. The CDR3 DNA reads as TGTGCTAGTGGTTTGGTACGGGGGGACTATAATTCACCCCTCCACTTT. The variable domain in full, completed from reference TRBV12-5 and TRBJ1-6, reads DARVTQTPRHKVTEMGQEVTMRCQPILGHNTVFWYRQTMMQGLELLAYFRNRAPLDDSGMPKDRFSAEMPDATLATLKIQPSEPRDSAVYFCASGLVRGDYNSPLHFGNGTRLTVT.

The rearrangement uses TRBV4-2 and TRBJ1-1; D is possibly TRBD1 (6 bases). Trimming left V 5 bases short and J 0 bases short, with 13 bases between. This CDR3 is 15 amino acids long. Germline V gene data show CDR1 as LGHNA and CDR2 as YNFKEQ. CDR3 in DNA: TGTGCCAGCAGCATCTCAGGACAGCTGAACACTGAAGCTTTCTTT. Translated: CASSISGQLNTEAFF.

This clonotype has a count of ten or more. The J gene is TRBJ2-5, the V gene TRBV6-2 or TRBV6-3, with unresolved D. The CDR3 covers 15 residues. The V end was cut by 0 bases, the J end by 5 bases, with 13 bases between. Per the germline V gene, CDR1 is MNHEY and CDR2 is SVGEGT. The DNA of the CDR3 is TGTGCCAGCAGTTACTCGCCAAGTAGGTCGGAGACCCAGTACTTC. This gives the protein CASSYSPSRSETQYF.

CDR3 nucleotides: TGTGCCATCAGGGAGACTAGCGGGGTGATCACAGATACGCAGTATTTT. Translating gives CAIRETSGVITDTQYF. V and J are TRBV10-3 and TRBJ2-3; TRBD2 aligns across 11 bases. Unmatched junction bases numbered 7, after V lost 6 bases and J lost 2 bases. In germline, CDR1 is ENHRY, CDR2 SYGVKD. The CDR3 consists of 16 residues.

The chain links TRBV2 to TRBJ2-2; 8 positions match TRBD2. The CDR3 consists of 15 residues. Germline-derived CDR1 and CDR2 are SNHLY and FYNNEI. V shed 5 bases and J 4 bases; nucleotides not matched to a gene: 6. The CDR3 protein is CASSRRGATTGELFF. As DNA, the CDR3 is TGTGCCAGCAGTCGGCGGGGGGCTACCACCGGGGAGCTGTTTTTT.

A few counts support this clonotype. The rearrangement uses TRBV20-1 and TRBJ1-4; 7 positions agree with TRBD1. Germline CDR1 DFQATT, CDR2 SNEGSKA (reference sequence). V was pared by 7 bases and J by 8 bases, with 10 bases of the junction left unmatched. The CDR3 totals 13 residues. CDR3 in amino acids: CSVPTGKVEKLFF. As DNA, the CDR3 is TGCAGTGTTCCGACAGGGAAAGTAGAAAAACTGTTTTTT.

This clonotype was picked up a small number of times. V is TRBV29-1 and J is TRBJ2-7; no definite D call. The germline CDR1 and CDR2 sequences are SQVTM and ANQGSEA. The germline V and J ends were trimmed by 4 bases and 3 bases, with 7 bases remaining between them. The CDR3 runs 11 residues. CDR3 sequence reads: CSVGWSYEQYF. The CDR3 bases are TGCAGCGTTGGGTGGAGCTACGAGCAGTACTTC.

This clonotype has just one count. The chain has TRBV3-1 and TRBJ2-1; weak D call: TRBD2 (6 bases). With 1 base removed from V and 3 bases from J, the gap between germline ends came to 13 bases. The CDR3 runs to 16 residues. From germline, CDR1 is LGHDT and CDR2 YNNKEL (reference sequence). CDR3 DNA sequence: TGTGCCAGCAGCCAAGTAATGCGGGGCCTCTACAATGAGCAGTTCTTC. This translates into CASSQVMRGLYNEQFF.

This clonotype was counted between two and nine times. The chain uses TRBV18 and TRBJ1-5, with 7 positions matching TRBD1. CDR1 is KGHSH and CDR2 is LQKENI in the germline V gene. With V trimmed by 8 bases and J by 3 bases, 4 bases remained unmatched. The CDR3 loop spans 13 amino acids. In DNA, the CDR3 is TGTGCCAGCGCCCAGGGGGACAATCAGCCCCAGCATTTT. This sequence encodes CASAQGDNQPQHF. Using reference TRBV18 and TRBJ1-5 for the parts outside the CDR3, the full variable domain is NAGVMQNPRHLVRRRGQEARLRCSPMKGHSHVYWYRQLPEEGLKFMVYLQKENIIDESGMPKERFSAEFPKEGPSILRIQQVVRGDSAAYFCASAQGDNQPQHFGDGTRLSIL.

The chain links TRBV4-3 to TRBJ2-2; 7 nucleotides match TRBD1. The CDR3 sequence is 17 residues long. V was clipped by 3 bases and J by 6 bases; unmatched bases: 13. CDR1 and CDR2 (germline): LGHNA, YSLEER. CDR3 coding DNA: TGCGCCAGCAGCCAGGGGACCCCGGACAGGTTCCCCGGGGAGCTGTTTTTT. Its protein is CASSQGTPDRFPGELFF.

The CDR3 DNA reads TGCAGTGCTAGCGATAACTATGGCTACACCTTC. Amino acids: CSASDNYGYTF. The chain has TRBV20-1 and TRBJ1-2; the D is unclear. Germline V lookup: CDR1 DFQATT, CDR2 SNEGSKA (reference sequence). This CDR3 contains 11 residues. Trimming shortened V by 3 bases and J by 1 base, and 3 bases separated the two germline ends.

The chain is built from TRBV20-1 and TRBJ1-1; a weak D match, TRBD1 (6 bases). Trimming removed 1 base from V and 1 base from J, with 13 bases in between. The CDR3 is 15 residues long. Germline values: CDR1 DFQATT, CDR2 SNEGSKA (reference sequence). The CDR3 is CSARGGASGNTEAFF. The CDR3 nucleotides read TGCAGTGCTAGAGGGGGGGCAAGTGGGAACACTGAAGCTTTCTTT.

V usage is TRBV6-1 and J usage is TRBJ2-1; 7 bases agree with TRBD1. V trimming: 4 bases; J trimming: 0 bases; junction bases outside the gene matches: 3. Germline CDR1 reads MNHNS; CDR2 reads SASEGT. The CDR3 covers 15 residues. The CDR3, as DNA: TGTGCCAGCAGTGGTAGGGGGCTCTCCTACAATGAGCAGTTCTTC. Encoded protein: CASSGRGLSYNEQFF.

The chain couples TRBV5-1 to TRBJ1-1; no clear D. Germline CDR1 SGHRS, CDR2 YFSETQ. CDR3 length: 14 residues. Trimming took off 3 bases at V and 0 bases at J, with 9 bases between the two ends. The CDR3 region is CASSSKTLNTEAFF. DNA for the CDR3: TGCGCCAGCAGCTCGAAGACGCTGAACACTGAAGCTTTCTTT.

V and J are TRBV5-1 and TRBJ2-7; 10 nucleotides line up with TRBD1. CDR1 SGHRS and CDR2 YFSETQ come from the germline V gene. With 4 bases clipped from V and 3 bases from J, the junction kept 7 bases outside the gene matches. There are 15 residues in the CDR3. In nucleotides, the CDR3 is TGCGCCAGCAGCACCGGGGGACAGGGGTTCTACGAGCAGTACTTC. It yields the protein CASSTGGQGFYEQYF.

This clonotype showed up just a few times. The chain joins TRBV25-1 to TRBJ1-6; D unresolved. Germline CDR1 is MGHDK and CDR2 is SYGVNS. The CDR3 runs 11 residues. Trimming shortened V by 2 bases and J by 15 bases, and 8 bases separated the two germline ends. The CDR3 sequence is CASSEPGRLHF. The CDR3 bases are TGTGCCAGCAGTGAACCCGGACGCCTCCACTTT.

The sample holds a few counts of this clonotype. The chain combines TRBV20-1 with TRBJ2-1; 7 nucleotides align to TRBD1. Germline lookup yields CDR1 DFQATT and CDR2 SNEGSKA (reference sequence). The CDR3 loop spans 15 amino acids. The V gene end was trimmed by 0 bases and the J gene end by 3 bases; junction bases not matched to a gene: 5. CDR3 nucleotides: TGCAGTGCTAGAGATGAGGGGGCCGGCTACAATGAGCAGTTCTTC. Translating gives CSARDEGAGYNEQFF.

This clonotype was counted many times. The chain employs TRBV20-1 and TRBJ2-3, with D maybe TRBD2 (6 bases). Germline values: CDR1 DFQATT, CDR2 SNEGSKA (reference sequence). V gave up 5 bases and J gave up 9 bases, with 18 bases separating them. CDR3 size: 13 residues. In nucleotides, the CDR3 is TGCAGTGCTCCCCTCAAGGCGGGGTTGACGCAGTATTTT. Protein: CSAPLKAGLTQYF.

The gene calls are TRBV7-9 and TRBJ2-3; D tentatively reads TRBD1 or TRBD2 (5 bases each). This CDR3 spans 15 amino acids. Between the trimmed V and J ends, which lost 2 bases and 4 bases, there was a span of 13 bases. Germline lookup yields CDR1 SEHNR and CDR2 FQNEAQ (reference sequence). CDR3 in DNA: TGTGCCAGCAGCTTACCGGCCCTGGGGGCAGATACGCAGTATTTT. Translated: CASSLPALGADTQYF.

This clonotype appeared a few times. The chain links TRBV21-1 to TRBJ2-4; the table names TRBD1, a call not compared with the DNA. TRBV21-1 is a known pseudogene. The CDR3 contains 20 residues. DNA of the CDR3: TGTGCCAGCAGCAAAAGGAACCGGGACAGGCGCTTCGCGCCCAAAAACATTCAGTACTTC. Protein product: CASSKRNRDRRFAPKNIQYF.

J is TRBJ2-7 and V is TRBV24-1; 7 positions match TRBD1. Germline loops: CDR1 KGHDR, CDR2 SFDVKD. Trimming cost V 6 bases and J 1 base; bases outside gene matches: 5. The CDR3 is 14 residues long. The CDR3 coding sequence is TGTGCCACCAGTCCCCGGGACAGATCCTACGAGCAGTACTTC. This encodes CATSPRDRSYEQYF.

This clonotype was seen a single time. This chain joins TRBV5-6 and TRBJ2-3; 10 nucleotides line up with TRBD1. Trimming at V came to 0 bases and at J to 4 bases, leaving 8 bases not matched to a gene. CDR3 length: 17 residues. Germline V gives CDR1 SGHDT, CDR2 YYEEEE. The CDR3 sequence: CASSLAPDRGDPDTQYF. The CDR3 DNA is TGTGCCAGCAGCTTGGCCCCGGACAGGGGGGACCCAGATACGCAGTATTTT.

The gene calls are TRBV25-1 and TRBJ1-2, with no clear D. The CDR3 consists of 15 residues. The V gene lost 2 bases and the J gene lost 4 bases, with 14 bases spanning the gap. CDR1 and CDR2 (germline): MGHDK, SYGVNS. CDR3 loop: CASSESLGGSYGYTF. CDR3 nucleotide sequence: TGTGCCAGCAGTGAAAGTCTCGGAGGGTCCTATGGCTACACCTTC.

This clonotype has just a few counts. The rearrangement joins TRBV6-4 to TRBJ2-6; weak D call: TRBD2 (5 bases). The CDR3 covers 17 residues. With 7 bases removed from V and 3 bases from J, the gap between germline ends came to 19 bases. CDR1 and CDR2 (germline): MRHNA, SNTAGT. The CDR3 DNA reads as TGTGCCAGCACCAACTTCCGAGGGTCCGGTGGGGCCAACGTCCTGACTTTC. Translation: CASTNFRGSGGANVLTF.

This clonotype was seen a handful of times. The V gene is TRBV12-3 or TRBV12-4, the J gene TRBJ1-2; D is uncertain. Deletions cut 0 bases from V and 5 bases from J, with 10 bases between. The CDR3 runs 14 residues. The CDR3 reads CASSLAGGPYGYTF. The CDR3 bases are TGTGCCAGCAGTTTAGCCGGAGGACCTTATGGCTACACCTTC.